This T cell receptor beta chain came from a study of neurological immune-mediated disorders. Study-level findings and limits: Across subjects, no CDR3 amino acid sequence appeared in expanded clones of more than one subject, a finding that suggested private repertoires in all groups.

The cDNA was synthesized by means of template-switch 5'RACE, which was carried out with 10-nucleotide random UMIs. Every sequencing run produced over 200 million TCR-beta sequences, and the sequences from any one run covered 15-18 subjects. TCRdb analysed the 5' RACE reads with MiXCR anew, one entry per CDR3 protein. This sample yields tens of thousands of distinct CDR3 sequences, of which over 9.5% are seen a single time; 1.5% to 2% belongs to the top ten. Where libraries were unsorted, they were derived from 2 million PBMCs stored at -80 degrees C. This CDR3 has 13 residues. V was trimmed by 6 bases and J by 9 bases, leaving 21 bases between them. The germline V gene has CDR1 DFQATT and CDR2 SNEGSKA (reference sequence). At least ten counts were recorded for this clonotype. Its antigen is unknown.

The sequenced sample was PBMCs. The origin of this receptor is a man in his 60s in good health. The V gene is TRBV20-1, the J gene TRBJ2-7, with D possibly TRBD1 on 6 matching bases. In nucleotides, the CDR3 is TGCAGTGCCCCGGACAGAGGAGTACTAAGGCAGTACTTC. Protein sequence: CSAPDRGVLRQYF.